There are many counts of the clone carrying this T cell receptor beta chain. Its antigen is unidentified. MiXCR, run by TCRdb on the 5' RACE reads, gives a single entry per CDR3 protein. Of 30,000 to 45,000 distinct CDR3 sequences in the sample, roughly 11% were seen once. Germline CDR1 reads DFQATT; CDR2 reads SNEGSKA (reference sequence). The CDR3 is 13 residues long. This sample is part of a study of neurological immune-mediated disorders. Findings and limits, study-wide: No sharing of CDR3 amino acid sequences was observed among expanded clones across subjects, suggesting private repertoires in all groups.

The TCR was taken from a woman aged 25 to 39 with HTLV-1-associated myelopathy (HAM/TSP). This rearrangement joins TRBV20-1 to TRBJ1-6; no reliable D call. The sample was CD4+ T cells from blood. The CDR3 DNA is TGCACCGCCCGCAGACTGGATAATTCACCCCTCCACTTT. This encodes CTARRLDNSPLHF.